This T cell receptor beta chain was recovered during a study of Ad26.COV2.S vaccination and SARS-CoV-2 variants. Study overall: Ad26.COV2.S, an intramuscular injection, was given once or twice 56 days apart. Overall study findings and caveats: The placebo group had lower spike-specific TCR breadth than the vaccine recipients did. Those who received vaccine or placebo ended up with similar non-spike TCR breadth.

Sequencing was performed with immunoSEQ multiplex PCR; in TCRdb, only in-frame clones are kept and a portion is missing. Of over 250,000 clones listed, around 87% are singletons. Sample treatment: 19 received Ad26.COV2.S at low or high dose, single or two shots; roughly five received placebo; per-sample allocation not given. Sampling happened 63 days after the first vaccine or placebo injection. A remark on this clone: As yet, its antigen is unknown.

Trimming removed 0 bases from V and 4 bases from J, with 11 bases in between. The germline V gene has CDR1 SGDLS and CDR2 YYNGEE. The CDR3 covers 15 residues. This clonotype was obtained from a person aged 18-65 years who received the Ad26.COV2.S COVID-19 vaccine or a placebo. The sequenced sample was peripheral blood, obtained in a trial of Ad26.COV2.S vaccine versus placebo. This chain links TRBV9 with TRBJ1-5; D is uncertain. CDR3 amino acids: CASSVGVAANQPQHF. The CDR3 DNA follows: TGTGCCAGCAGCGTAGGGGTGGCAGCAAATCAGCCCCAGCATTTT.